The text below deals with one T cell receptor (beta chain). After removal of 4 bases from V and 3 bases from J, the junction contained 6 bases not matched to a gene. Germline CDR1 is SGHNT and CDR2 is YENEEA. The CDR3 has 16 residues. The sample comes from a study of blood T cell repertoires in COVID-19. Study-wide context: The samples span acute and convalescent COVID-19 from the United States, Italy and Spain. T cells, B-cell-depleted T cells, or PBMCs supplied cDNA or gDNA.

Original handling: Estimation of nucleated cell counts was performed using reference gene primer amplification. Measured with immunoSEQ multiplex PCR; TCRdb has only the in-frame clones, and not every one. Clonal size and the V and J genes are those of that table, whereas D and trimming came from the DNA. Altogether over 400,000 clones are present, approximately 85% being singletons, with the ten largest covering approximately 3.2%. Material: peripheral blood. The genes are TRBV11-3 and TRBJ2-2; the match to TRBD1 covers 9 bases. The source is a human donor in a cohort sampled during active COVID-19. In DNA form, the CDR3 reads TGTGCCAGCAGCTCGGCCGGGACAGGGTACACCGGGGAGCTGTTTTTT. It specifies CASSSAGTGYTGELFF.